The entry below gives a single TCR beta chain sequence along with its context. There is no known antigen for this receptor. No base qualities exist here, and no much larger clone lies one base off it. Receptor amplification or capture employed 5' RACE. For sequencing, an Illumina HiSeq 2500 was employed. A second PCR of about 6 to 11 cycles was run with a J-beta primer mix and a sample-barcoded 5' primer. A template-switch 5' adaptor carrying 12 random nucleotides introduced a unique molecular identifier onto each TCR beta cDNA molecule. At least 2.5 million CDR3-containing paired-end reads were obtained from each sample. First-strand cDNA was synthesized from all RNA with the Mint cDNA synthesis kit, primed by a TRBC-specific oligonucleotide. All cDNA was treated with uracil-DNA glycosylase and then went through a first 18-cycle PCR with the universal primers M1SS and BC2_uni_R. Processing in the source paper ran as follows. For normalization, 1 million high-quality reads were randomly selected from each sample, with every read carrying a distinct molecular identifier. Instead of being binned into consensus sequences, reads that shared molecular identifiers were thrown out. MiTCR, set to a Q25 quality threshold and the strictest error-elimination algorithm, was used for CDR3 identification, clonotype clustering and error correction. A nonparametric unseen species model using Euler transformation provided a lower-bound estimate of total TCR beta diversity. The raw public data were reprocessed by TCRdb itself: fastp quality trimming at Q25, MiXCR clonotype calling, in-frame beta chains only. Duplicate CDR3 protein sequences are folded into a single record with the most common DNA and genes. The V and J calls reflect TCRdb's pipeline rather than the authors' work. The sample data list about 730,000 distinct CDR3 sequences, and 40% to 45% of these were observed just once. The ten largest clones take up around a fifth of the sample.

The CDR3, cysteine through phenylalanine, is 16 amino acids long. The read is trimmed to its CDR3 DNA, 48 bases read in frame from base 1. The germline V gene yields MGHDK for CDR1 and SYGVNS for CDR2. Relative to germline, V is 1 base shorter and J is 4 bases shorter, with 15 bases between their ends. This entry is derived from a study of blood T cells in healthy people across ages (dated by TCRdb to between 2015 and 2017). The study in broad terms: In model experiments, template switching captured roughly one uniquely barcoded TCR beta cDNA molecule for every two T cells. Using deep sequencing normalized with unique cDNA molecular identifiers, the study measured how TCR beta repertoire diversity changes with age. The donors were split into four age groups: young (average about 16 years), middle-aged (39), aged (about 62) and long-lived (under 90). Donors of different ages were randomly distributed across sequencing lanes to avoid experimental bias. For two donors (one aged 18 to 29 and one aged 80 or older), the study analyzed two additional independent replicas of 1 million unique cDNA reads from the same blood draw.

Systemically healthy Caucasian individuals from Russia, some 38 in total and aged roughly 6 to 100 years, were included as donors. Each donor gave about 9.7 milliliters of peripheral blood, drawn into EDTA-treated Vacutainer tubes. Ficoll-Paque density-gradient centrifugation was used to isolate PBMCs, with at least 6.5 million per sample. Total RNA was extracted from PBMCs with Trizol reagent, with at least 6 micrograms obtained per sample. For every donor, flow cytometry on a PBMC aliquot measured the percentage of naive CD45RAhigh/CD27high T cells. General findings and caveats noted by the study authors: Compared with the aged group, the long-lived group had more naive CD4+ T cells, fewer expanded clones and increased TCR diversity, suggesting age selection. The CMV infection status of donors was not known, potentially confounding age-related changes in expanded clonotypes. There was a strong correlation between observed TCR beta diversity and the percentage of naive T cells measured by flow cytometry. Estimates of total diversity based on one million sequenced T cells were regarded as lower bounds and as underestimates. Observed TCR beta diversity per million T cells fell roughly linearly with age, and a significant reduction was already apparent by age approximately 41. Bulk unsorted PBMC profiling prevented conclusive comparison of naive and antigen-experienced compartments.

The chain joins TRBV25-1 to TRBJ2-3, with the D gene not confidently named. The TCR was taken from a woman aged 60-70 years in good health. Input material: blood. The CDR3 in this case is CASSESTAFGPDTQYF. The nucleotide sequence is TGTGCCAGCAGTGAATCGACCGCCTTCGGTCCAGATACGCAGTATTTT.